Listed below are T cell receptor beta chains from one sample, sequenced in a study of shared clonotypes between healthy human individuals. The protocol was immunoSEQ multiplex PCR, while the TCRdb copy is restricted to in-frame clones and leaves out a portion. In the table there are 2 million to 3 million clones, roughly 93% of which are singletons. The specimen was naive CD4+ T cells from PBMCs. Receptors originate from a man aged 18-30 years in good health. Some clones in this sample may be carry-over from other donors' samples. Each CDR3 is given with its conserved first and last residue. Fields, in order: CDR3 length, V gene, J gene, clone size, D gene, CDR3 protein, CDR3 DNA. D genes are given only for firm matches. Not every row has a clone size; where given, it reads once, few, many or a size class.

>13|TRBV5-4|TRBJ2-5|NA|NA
CASSPGVQETQYF
TGTGCCAGCAGCCCTGGCGTCCAAGAGACCCAGTACTTC
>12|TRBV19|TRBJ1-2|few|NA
CASSIRAKGYTF
TGTGCCAGTAGTATCAGGGCTAAAGGCTACACCTTC
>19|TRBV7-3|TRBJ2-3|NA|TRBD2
CASSFSLVTSGLSTDTQYF
TGTGCCAGCAGCTTTAGCCTCGTGACTAGCGGGTTGAGCACAGATACGCAGTATTTT
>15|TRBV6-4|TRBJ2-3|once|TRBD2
CASSVSGRVLDTQYF
TGTGCCAGCAGTGTTAGCGGGAGGGTGCTCGATACGCAGTATTTT
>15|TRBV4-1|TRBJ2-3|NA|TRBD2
CASSRPSGSTDTQYF
TGCGCCAGCAGCCGTCCTAGCGGAAGCACAGATACGCAGTATTTT
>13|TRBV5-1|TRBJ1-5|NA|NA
CASSLGVGQPQHF
TGCGCCAGCAGCTTGGGGGTAGGGCAGCCCCAGCATTTT
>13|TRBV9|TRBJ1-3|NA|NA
CASSTVPGNTIYF
TGTGCCAGCAGTACGGTACCTGGAAACACCATATATTTT
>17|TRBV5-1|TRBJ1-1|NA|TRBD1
CASSLTGTGRSDTEAFF
TGCGCCAGCAGCTTAACGGGGACAGGGAGGTCGGACACTGAAGCTTTCTTT
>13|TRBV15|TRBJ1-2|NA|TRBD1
CATSRGTGVGYTF
TGTGCCACCAGCAGAGGGACAGGGGTTGGCTACACCTTC
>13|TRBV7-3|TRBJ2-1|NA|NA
CASSADNYNEQFF
TGTGCCAGCAGCGCGGACAACTACAATGAGCAGTTCTTC
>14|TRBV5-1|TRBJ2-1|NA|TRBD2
CASSSVAGGDEQFF
TGCGCCAGCAGCTCTGTAGCGGGAGGTGATGAGCAGTTCTTC
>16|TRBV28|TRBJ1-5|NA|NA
CASSRGGGGGHQPQHF
TGTGCCAGCAGTCGCGGCGGGGGTGGCGGTCATCAGCCCCAGCATTTT
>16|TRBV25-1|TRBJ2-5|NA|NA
CASIIGGSVGRETQYF
TGTGCCAGCATCATAGGGGGTTCTGTCGGCAGGGAGACCCAGTACTTC
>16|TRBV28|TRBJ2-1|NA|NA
CASSIPTASSYNEQFF
TGTGCCAGCAGCATCCCGACGGCGAGCTCCTACAATGAGCAGTTCTTC
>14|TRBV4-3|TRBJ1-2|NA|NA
CASSQVGTFYGYTF
TGCGCCAGCAGCCAAGTAGGGACCTTCTATGGCTACACCTTC
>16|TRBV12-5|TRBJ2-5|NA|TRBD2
CASGLGTSGSKETQYF
TGTGCTAGTGGTTTGGGGACTAGCGGGAGCAAAGAGACCCAGTACTTC
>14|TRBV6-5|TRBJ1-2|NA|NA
CASSVGRLTQLYTF
TGTGCCAGCAGTGTAGGACGCCTTACGCAGCTCTACACCTTC
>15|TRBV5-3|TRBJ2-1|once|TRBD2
CARSPSGEMYNEQFF
TGTGCCAGAAGCCCTAGCGGAGAGATGTACAATGAGCAGTTCTTC
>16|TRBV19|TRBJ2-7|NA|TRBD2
CASSLHGPSGSYEQYF
TGTGCCAGTAGTCTCCACGGGCCTAGCGGGAGTTACGAGCAGTACTTC
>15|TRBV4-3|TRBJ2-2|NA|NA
CASSQGWADTGELFF
TGCGCCAGCAGCCAAGGATGGGCCGACACCGGGGAGCTGTTTTTT
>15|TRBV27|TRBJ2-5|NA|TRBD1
CASSQGNRGQETQYF
TGTGCCAGCAGCCAAGGTAACAGGGGGCAAGAGACCCAGTACTTC
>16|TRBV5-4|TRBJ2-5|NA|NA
CASSLDSRPSQETQYF
TGTGCCAGCAGCTTGGACAGCAGACCGTCCCAAGAGACCCAGTACTTC
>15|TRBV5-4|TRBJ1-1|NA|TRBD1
CASSLQGGLNTEAFF
TGTGCCAGCAGCTTGCAGGGGGGACTGAACACTGAAGCTTTCTTT
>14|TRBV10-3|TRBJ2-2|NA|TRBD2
CAIRGLAGTGELFF
TGTGCCATCAGGGGACTAGCGGGAACCGGGGAGCTGTTTTTT
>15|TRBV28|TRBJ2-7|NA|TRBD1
CASSSWDRAPYEQYF
TGTGCCAGCAGTTCATGGGACAGGGCCCCCTACGAGCAGTACTTC
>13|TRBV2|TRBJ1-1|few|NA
CASTPGTNTEAFF
TGTGCCAGTACTCCGGGCACTAACACTGAAGCTTTCTTT
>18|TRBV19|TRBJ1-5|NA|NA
CASSIVVFGGTENQPQHF
TGTGCCAGTAGTATAGTCGTTTTTGGCGGGACGGAAAATCAGCCCCAGCATTTT
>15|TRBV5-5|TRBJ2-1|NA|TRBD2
CASSTTAGLYNEQFF
TGTGCCAGCAGTACGACGGCGGGACTATACAATGAGCAGTTCTTC
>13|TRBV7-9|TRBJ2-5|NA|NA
CASSLRAQETQYF
TGTGCCAGCAGCCTTCGGGCTCAAGAGACCCAGTACTTC
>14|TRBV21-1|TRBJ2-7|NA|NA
CASSLRDREYEQYF
TGTGCCAGCAGCCTAAGGGACAGGGAGTACGAGCAGTACTTC
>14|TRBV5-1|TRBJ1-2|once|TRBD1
CASSLVQGGYGYTF
TGCGCCAGCAGCTTGGTGCAGGGGGGCTATGGCTACACCTTC
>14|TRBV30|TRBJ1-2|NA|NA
CAWRRQVTTYGYTF
TGTGCCTGGAGACGGCAGGTAACGACCTATGGCTACACCTTC
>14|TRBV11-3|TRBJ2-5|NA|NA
CASSLGGVGETQYF
TGTGCCAGCAGCTTGGGTGGGGTTGGGGAGACCCAGTACTTC
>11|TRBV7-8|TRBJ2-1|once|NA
CASSLGVEQFF
TGTGCCAGCAGCTTAGGGGTTGAGCAGTTCTTC
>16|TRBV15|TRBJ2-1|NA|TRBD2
CATSRRESSGNNEQFF
TGTGCCACCAGCAGGAGGGAGTCTAGCGGGAACAATGAGCAGTTCTTC
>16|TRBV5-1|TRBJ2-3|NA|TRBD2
CASSSGLAGDTDTQYF
TGCGCCAGCAGCTCCGGACTAGCGGGTGATACAGATACGCAGTATTTT
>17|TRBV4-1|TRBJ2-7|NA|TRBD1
CASSHHNVGQGTYEQYF
TGCGCCAGCAGCCATCATAACGTAGGACAGGGGACCTACGAGCAGTACTTC
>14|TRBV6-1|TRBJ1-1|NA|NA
CASSQDSLNTEAFF
TGTGCCAGCAGTCAGGACAGTTTGAACACTGAAGCTTTCTTT
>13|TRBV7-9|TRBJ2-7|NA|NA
CASTAMGTYEQYF
TGTGCCAGCACCGCCATGGGGACCTACGAGCAGTACTTC
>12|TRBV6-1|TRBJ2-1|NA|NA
CASRQEFNEQFF
TGTGCCAGCCGACAGGAATTCAATGAGCAGTTCTTC
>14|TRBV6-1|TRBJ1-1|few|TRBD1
CASSEDRGLTEAFF
TGTGCCAGCAGTGAAGACAGGGGGCTAACTGAAGCTTTCTTT
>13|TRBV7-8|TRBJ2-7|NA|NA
CASSTGAFYEQYF
TGTGCCAGCAGCACCGGGGCCTTCTACGAGCAGTACTTC
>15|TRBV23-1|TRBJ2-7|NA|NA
CASTLPYGAPYEQYF
TGCGCCAGCACGCTCCCTTACGGGGCACCCTACGAGCAGTACTTC
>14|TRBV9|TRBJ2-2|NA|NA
CASSPMGVSGELFF
TGTGCCAGCAGCCCTATGGGGGTATCCGGGGAGCTGTTTTTT
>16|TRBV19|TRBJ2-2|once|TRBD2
CASRPGTSGSTGELFF
TGTGCCAGTAGACCGGGGACTAGCGGGAGTACCGGGGAGCTGTTTTTT
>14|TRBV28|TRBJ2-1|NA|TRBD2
CASRSSGRGYEQFF
TGTGCCAGCAGATCTAGCGGGAGGGGCTATGAGCAGTTCTTC
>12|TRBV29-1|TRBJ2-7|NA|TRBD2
CSVKSGSYEQYF
TGCAGCGTTAAGAGCGGGAGTTACGAGCAGTACTTC
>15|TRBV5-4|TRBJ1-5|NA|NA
CASSLVPGGNQPQHF
TGTGCCAGCAGCTTGGTTCCAGGGGGCAATCAGCCCCAGCATTTT
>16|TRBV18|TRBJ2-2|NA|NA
CASSPLGAINTGELFF
TGTGCCAGCTCACCACTTGGGGCTATCAACACCGGGGAGCTGTTTTTT
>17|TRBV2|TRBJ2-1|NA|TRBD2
CASSPERLAGPYNEQFF
TGTGCCAGCAGCCCAGAGAGACTAGCGGGCCCCTACAATGAGCAGTTCTTC
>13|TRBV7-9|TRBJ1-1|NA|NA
CASSSYMGTEAFF
TGTGCCAGCAGCTCCTACATGGGCACTGAAGCTTTCTTT
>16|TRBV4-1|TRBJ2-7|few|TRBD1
CASSPKPWTGEAEQYF
TGCGCCAGCAGCCCAAAGCCCTGGACAGGGGAGGCCGAGCAGTACTTC
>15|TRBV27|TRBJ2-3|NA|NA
CASSLAGLHTDTQYF
TGTGCCAGCAGTTTAGCGGGACTCCACACAGATACGCAGTATTTT
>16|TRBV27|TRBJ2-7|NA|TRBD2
CASSWGLAGVGYEQYF
TGTGCCAGCAGTTGGGGACTAGCGGGAGTTGGATACGAGCAGTACTTC
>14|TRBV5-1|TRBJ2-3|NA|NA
CASSTQVSTDTQYF
TGCGCCAGCAGCACCCAGGTTAGCACAGATACGCAGTATTTT
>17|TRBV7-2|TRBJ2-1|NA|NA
CASSLARGASPYNEQFF
TGTGCCAGCAGCTTAGCGCGGGGAGCGTCGCCCTACAATGAGCAGTTCTTC
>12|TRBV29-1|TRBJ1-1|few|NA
CSVGIGNTEAFF
TGCAGCGTTGGCATAGGGAATACTGAAGCTTTCTTT